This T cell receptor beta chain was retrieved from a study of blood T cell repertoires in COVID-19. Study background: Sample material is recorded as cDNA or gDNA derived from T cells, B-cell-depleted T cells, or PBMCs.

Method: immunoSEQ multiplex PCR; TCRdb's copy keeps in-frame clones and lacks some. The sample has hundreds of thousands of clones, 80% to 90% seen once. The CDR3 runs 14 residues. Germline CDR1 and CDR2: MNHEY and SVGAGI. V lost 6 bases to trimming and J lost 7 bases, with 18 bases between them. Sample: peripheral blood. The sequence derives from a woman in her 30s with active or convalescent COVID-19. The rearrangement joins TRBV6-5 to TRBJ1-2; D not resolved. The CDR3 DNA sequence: TGTGCCAGCAGATCAATGGATTTGTCAGGTGGCTACACCTTC. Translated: CASRSMDLSGGYTF.